Each of the 28 T cell receptor beta chains below was sequenced from the same sample in a study of blood T cell repertoires in COVID-19. Here immunoSEQ multiplex PCR was the method, and the copy in TCRdb shows in-frame clones only, minus some. The repertoire has fewer than 400,000 clones, 85% of them found once; the top ten carry roughly 3.7%. Sequencing was carried out using peripheral blood. The source is a woman between 18 and 29 years old with acute or convalescent COVID-19.

The chain uses TRBV5-1 and TRBJ2-2; 10 bases align to TRBD2. Unmatched junction bases numbered 4, after V lost 2 bases and J lost 3 bases. Germline V gene sequence: CDR1 SGHRS, CDR2 YFSETQ. The CDR3 length is 16 residues. The CDR3 region is CASSFLAGVDTGELFF. The CDR3 nucleotides are TGCGCCAGCAGCTTCCTAGCGGGAGTCGACACCGGGGAGCTGTTTTTT.

V usage is TRBV5-1 and J usage is TRBJ1-2; D is perhaps TRBD1 (6 bases). V was clipped by 4 bases and J by 4 bases, with 17 bases between them. The germline V gene has CDR1 SGHRS and CDR2 YFSETQ. The CDR3 consists of 15 residues. The CDR3 loop reads CASSLTGSPGYGYTF. The CDR3 nucleotides read TGCGCCAGCAGCCTCACAGGGTCTCCTGGCTATGGCTACACCTTC.

The chain is built from TRBV24-1 and TRBJ2-1; 10 bases agree with TRBD2. Germline CDR1 KGHDR, CDR2 SFDVKD. The CDR3 runs to 16 residues. V was clipped by 5 bases and J by 4 bases; unmatched bases: 7. The CDR3 here is CATSVTGTSEYNEQFF. For the CDR3, the DNA is TGTGCCACCAGTGTGACAGGGACTAGCGAATACAATGAGCAGTTCTTC.

The chain employs TRBV12-5 and TRBJ2-7; 8 bases line up with TRBD1. Trimming removed 6 bases from V and 2 bases from J; junction bases left unmatched: 12. CDR3 size: 16 residues. CDR1 is LGHNT and CDR2 is FRNRAP in the germline V gene. In nucleotides, the CDR3 is TGTGCTAGTGGCACCTACCGAGCGACAGGGGCCTACGAGCAGTACTTC. Residues: CASGTYRATGAYEQYF.

The chain recombines TRBV28 with TRBJ1-5; D possibly corresponds to TRBD1 (5 bases). The V gene's germline CDR1 is MDHEN and CDR2 SYDVKM. V was trimmed by 2 bases and J by 10 bases, leaving 12 bases between them. There are 13 residues in the CDR3. CDR3 DNA sequence: TGTGCCAGCAGTTTAACCAGGGATAGACCCCAGCATTTT. The encoded protein is CASSLTRDRPQHF. Based on the CDR3 plus reference TRBV28 and TRBJ1-5, the full variable domain is DVKVTQSSRYLVKRTGEKVFLECVQDMDHENMFWYRQDPGLGLRLIYFSYDVKMKEKGDIPEGYSVSREKKERFSLILESASTNQTSMYLCASSLTRDRPQHFGDGTRLSIL.

V and J are TRBV5-1 and TRBJ2-7; 9 bases align to TRBD1. J lost 4 bases, V lost 4 bases, and 18 bases had no gene match. Germline V gene data show CDR1 as SGHRS and CDR2 as YFSETQ. CDR3 size: 18 residues. The CDR3 DNA reads as TGCGCCAGCAGCCTATTGCCTGCGGGGGCCGGGACAGGGTACGAGCAGTACTTC. Its translation: CASSLLPAGAGTGYEQYF.

The chain combines TRBV6-2 or TRBV6-3 with TRBJ1-2, with D possibly matching TRBD1 (6 bases). Germline V CDR1 and CDR2: MNHEY, SVGEGT. The V and J ends lost 1 base and 2 bases respectively, with 17 bases between them. The CDR3 is 17 amino acids. The CDR3 protein is CASSYFAGAAKNYGYTF. In nucleotides, the CDR3 is TGTGCCAGCAGTTACTTCGCGGGGGCTGCAAAGAACTATGGCTACACCTTC.

The chain uses TRBV21-1 and TRBJ2-7; TRBD1, the table's D call, lacks a check against the DNA. TRBV21-1 is tagged as a pseudogene. This CDR3 comprises 14 residues. DNA for the CDR3: TGTGCCAGCCCCCCACCGGGACAGTCCTACGAGCAGTACTTC. Translation gives CASPPPGQSYEQYF.

This clone has more than one count but fewer than ten. In the same sample, other DNA sequences code for this CDR3. The rearrangement links TRBV2 to TRBJ1-5; 7 bases line up with TRBD1. Trimming took 8 bases from V and 7 from J; bases not matched to a gene: 5. This CDR3 spans 12 amino acids. CDR1 and CDR2 (germline): SNHLY, FYNNEI. CDR3 sequence (DNA): TGTGCCAGCGAGGGGGCTGGACAGCCCCAGCATTTT. Protein sequence: CASEGAGQPQHF.

CDR3 in amino acids: CSASLGGGQPQHF. CDR3 bases: TGCAGTGCTAGTCTCGGGGGAGGACAGCCCCAGCATTTT. The genes are TRBV20-1 and TRBJ1-5; tentative D call: TRBD1 (5 bases). The CDR3 totals 13 residues. V was pared by 3 bases and J by 7 bases, with 13 bases between. Germline assignment: CDR1 DFQATT and CDR2 SNEGSKA (reference sequence).

This clone was counted once. The V call is TRBV6-5, the J call TRBJ1-1, with TRBD1 identical over 7 bases. Germline loops: CDR1 MNHEY, CDR2 SVGAGI. Germline trimming cut 5 bases from V and 3 bases from J; bases unmatched to any gene: 9. CDR3 size: 15 residues. CDR3 DNA: TGTGCCAGCAGTCCCGGACAGGTTTCTTACACTGAAGCTTTCTTT. It translates to CASSPGQVSYTEAFF.

This rearrangement joins TRBV15 to TRBJ2-5; 8 nucleotides match TRBD1. This CDR3 has 14 amino acids. From germline, CDR1 is LNHNV and CDR2 YYDKDF (reference sequence). The junction had 6 bases not matched to a gene; V was cut back by 7 bases and J by 2 bases. The CDR3 is CATNQRTGQETQYF. The DNA of the CDR3 is TGTGCCACCAACCAGAGGACAGGGCAAGAGACCCAGTACTTC.

J is TRBJ1-5 and V is TRBV28; the D is unclear. There are 15 residues in the CDR3. Trimming took 5 bases from V and 7 from J, leaving 18 bases between them. CDR1 and CDR2 from the germline V gene are MDHEN and SYDVKM. The CDR3, as DNA: TGTGCCAGCAGTGACCGCCGGGCGGGGAACCAGCCCCAGCATTTT. Translation: CASSDRRAGNQPQHF.

The rearrangement links TRBV5-1 to TRBJ2-5; the match to TRBD2 covers 8 bases. This CDR3 is 13 amino acids long. The trim removed 3 bases at V and 3 bases at J, leaving 1 base unmatched. Per germline, CDR1 SGHRS and CDR2 YFSETQ. Here the CDR3 reads CASSYSGEETQYF. The CDR3 nucleotides read TGCGCCAGCAGCTATAGCGGGGAAGAGACCCAGTACTTC.

In its sample, this clone was seen a few times. The chain couples TRBV5-6 to TRBJ1-3, with 8 bases that match TRBD1. Germline-derived CDR1 and CDR2 are SGHDT and YYEEEE. CDR3 size: 18 residues. The J segment lost 0 bases and the V segment lost 4 bases, leaving 12 bases of the junction unmatched. CDR3: CASSRPSGGWGSGNTIYF. The CDR3 DNA follows: TGTGCCAGCAGCCGGCCCTCAGGGGGCTGGGGCTCTGGAAACACCATATATTTT. The variable domain in full, with the rest retrieved from reference TRBV5-6 and TRBJ1-3, is DAGVTQSPTHLIKTRGQQVTLRCSPKSGHDTVSWYQQALGQGPQFIFQYYEEEERQRGNFPDRFSGHQFPNYSSELNVNALLLGDSALYLCASSRPSGGWGSGNTIYFGEGSWLTVV.

The CDR3: CASSPLGLAGLQETQYF. CDR3 in DNA: TGTGCCAGCTCACCGTTAGGACTAGCGGGATTACAAGAGACCCAGTACTTC. The V call is TRBV18, the J call TRBJ2-5, with TRBD2 matching over 12 bases. Germline CDR1 is KGHSH and CDR2 is LQKENI. CDR3 size: 17 residues. Trimming at V came to 3 bases and at J to 2 bases, leaving 7 bases not matched to a gene.

This clone was found once. This chain uses TRBV19 with TRBJ2-1, with TRBD2 matching over 8 bases. The trim removed 6 bases at V and 2 bases at J, leaving 6 bases unmatched. The CDR3 is 15 amino acids. Germline assignment: CDR1 LNHDA and CDR2 SQIVND (reference sequence). The CDR3 region is CASSGTRLAYNEQFF. CDR3 nucleotides: TGTGCCAGTAGCGGGACTAGATTGGCCTACAATGAGCAGTTCTTC. Using reference TRBV19 and TRBJ2-1 for the parts outside the CDR3, the full variable domain is DGGITQSPKYLFRKEGQNVTLSCEQNLNHDAMYWYRQDPGQGLRLIYYSQIVNDFQKGDIAEGYSVSREKKESFPLTVTSAQKNPTAFYLCASSGTRLAYNEQFFGPGTRLTVL.

The V gene is TRBV24-1, the J gene TRBJ2-3, with TRBD1 as a possible D gene (6 bases). This CDR3 has 14 residues. Germline V lookup: CDR1 KGHDR, CDR2 SFDVKD. V shed 5 bases and J shed 2 bases, with 10 bases lying between them. The DNA of the CDR3 is TGTGCCACCAGTGGCACAGGGAACACAGATACGCAGTATTTT. Translation gives CATSGTGNTDTQYF.

The gene calls are TRBV28 and TRBJ2-7; maybe TRBD1 (5 bases). Between the trimmed V and J ends, which lost 8 bases and 7 bases, there was a span of 12 bases. The CDR3 is 11 residues long. Germline V gives CDR1 MDHEN, CDR2 SYDVKM. The CDR3 nucleotides are TGTGCCAGCGGGGCAAAAGGGGAGCAGTACTTC. Translating it yields CASGAKGEQYF.

The count of this clone is one. The rearrangement links TRBV29-1 to TRBJ2-1; 7 bases map to TRBD1. Germline V lookup: CDR1 SQVTM, CDR2 ANQGSEA. Trimming removed 4 bases from V and 7 bases from J; junction bases left unmatched: 7. The CDR3 totals 13 residues. As DNA, the CDR3 is TGCAGCGTTGTTCGCGTCAGGGGGAATGAGCAGTTCTTC. Protein product: CSVVRVRGNEQFF.

The chain has TRBV7-9 and TRBJ1-4; 9 bases align to TRBD1. This CDR3 comprises 16 residues. Unmatched junction bases numbered 11, after V lost 5 bases and J lost 7 bases. The germline CDR1 and CDR2 sequences are SEHNR and FQNEAQ (reference sequence). The CDR3 DNA is TGTGCCAGCAGCCCCCGGGCGACAGGGGGGGGTGAAAAACTGTTTTTT. Encoded protein: CASSPRATGGGEKLFF.

The chain recombines TRBV7-8 with TRBJ2-1, with a weak D call TRBD1 (6 bases). V was cut by 4 bases and J by 8 bases, with 12 bases left in between. The V gene's germline CDR1 is SGHVS and CDR2 FQNEAQ. The CDR3 sequence is 13 residues long. CDR3 coding DNA: TGTGCCAGCAGCTACCACAGGGACGATGAGCAGTTCTTC. It is translated as CASSYHRDDEQFF.

The chain uses TRBV18 and TRBJ2-1; 7 nucleotides line up with TRBD2. Germline assignment: CDR1 KGHSH and CDR2 LQKENI. The CDR3 is 17 amino acids. Germline trimming cut 3 bases from V and 0 bases from J; bases unmatched to any gene: 8. CDR3 loop: CASSPPGGSPSYNEQFF. CDR3 nucleotide sequence: TGTGCCAGCTCACCCCCCGGCGGGAGCCCCTCCTACAATGAGCAGTTCTTC. Looking up the rest from reference TRBV18 and TRBJ2-1 gives the full variable domain: NAGVMQNPRHLVRRRGQEARLRCSPMKGHSHVYWYRQLPEEGLKFMVYLQKENIIDESGMPKERFSAEFPKEGPSILRIQQVVRGDSAAYFCASSPPGGSPSYNEQFFGPGTRLTVL.

The chain joins TRBV27 to TRBJ1-2, with a tentative D call TRBD1 (5 bases). V was shortened by 0 bases and J by 4 bases, with 12 bases between the two germline ends. CDR1 and CDR2 from the germline V gene are MNHEY and SMNVEV (reference sequence). CDR3 length: 15 amino acids. CDR3 residues: CASSLSVQGTYGYTF. CDR3 coding DNA: TGTGCCAGCAGTTTATCAGTTCAGGGCACCTATGGCTACACCTTC.

CDR3 in amino acids: CASSLGRNRGDTEAFF. The CDR3 bases are TGTGCCAGCAGCTTAGGACGTAACAGGGGGGACACTGAAGCTTTCTTT. V usage is TRBV7-9 and J usage is TRBJ1-1; TRBD1 aligns across 8 bases. The CDR3 is 16 amino acids. The germline V gene has CDR1 SEHNR and CDR2 FQNEAQ (reference sequence). Trimming took 1 base from V and 3 from J; bases not matched to a gene: 7.

This clone was seen only once. The V call is TRBV9, the J call TRBJ2-2, with D possibly being TRBD2 (5 bases). The CDR3 has 14 amino acids. Trimming stripped 3 bases from V and 5 bases from J, with 11 bases between. CDR1 SGDLS and CDR2 YYNGEE come from the germline V gene. The CDR3 loop reads CASSDWTGTGELFF. CDR3 DNA: TGTGCCAGCAGCGACTGGACGGGGACCGGGGAGCTGTTTTTT. Supplemented by reference TRBV9 and TRBJ2-2, the full variable domain reads DSGVTQTPKHLITATGQRVTLRCSPRSGDLSVYWYQQSLDQGLQFLIQYYNGEERAKGNILERFSAQQFPDLHSELNLSSLELGDSALYFCASSDWTGTGELFFGEGSRLTVL.

The chain combines TRBV28 with TRBJ1-4; 9 bases map to TRBD1. This CDR3 is 15 amino acids long. CDR1 MDHEN and CDR2 SYDVKM come from the germline V gene. V was clipped by 3 bases and J by 7 bases; unmatched bases: 6. CDR3 bases: TGTGCCAGCAGTTTCTTGGACAGGGGAGGTGAAAAACTGTTTTTT. Its protein product is CASSFLDRGGEKLFF.

The gene calls are TRBV7-9 and TRBJ1-1; no firm D call. V lost 10 bases and J 4 bases, leaving 16 bases between the germline ends. The CDR3 totals 13 residues. Germline V CDR1 and CDR2: SEHNR, FQNEAQ (reference sequence). In DNA form, the CDR3 reads TGTGCCAAGTCCGAACCGCCCGGCACTGAAGCTTTCTTT. Its protein is CAKSEPPGTEAFF. Using reference TRBV7-9 and TRBJ1-1 for the parts outside the CDR3, the full variable domain is DTGVSQNPRHKITKRGQNVTFRCDPISEHNRLYWYRQTLGQGPEFLTYFQNEAQLEKSRLLSDRFSAERPKGSFSTLEIQRTEQGDSAMYLCAKSEPPGTEAFFGQGTRLTVV.